This T cell receptor (beta chain) was recovered during a study of cytomegalovirus exposure and HLA in healthy donors. Looking at the study overall: Earlier findings included 100 million to 130 million unique TCR beta sequences obtained from roughly 200 million T cells. Whole-study results and caveats: Productive rates of about 90% or about 30% were seen for most TCR beta V segments in an earlier analysis. A later analysis linked a missense DCLRE1C variant to TCR beta V- and J-gene trimming.

A remark on this clone: The target antigen is unknown.

Primers: 60 Vbeta forward and 13 Jbeta reverse. TCRdb's table, derived via immunoSEQ multiplex PCR, lists solely in-frame clones and lacks some. The sample has 100,000 or so clones, 62% seen once. The CDR3 spans 16 residues. With 4 bases removed from V and 3 bases from J, the gap between germline ends came to 16 bases. Per the germline V gene, CDR1 is LNHNV and CDR2 is YYDKDF (reference sequence). The TCR sequence derives from a woman aged 30 to 39 in good health and CMV-seropositive. Material for sequencing was PBMCs. J is TRBJ1-3 and V is TRBV15; tentatively, D is TRBD1 (6 bases). CDR3 sequence: CATSTGVGVSGNTIYF. CDR3 nucleotides: TGTGCCACCAGCACAGGGGTTGGAGTTAGTGGAAACACCATATATTTT.